One and the same sample provided the 9 T cell receptor beta chains below, sequenced in a study of blood T cell repertoires in COVID-19. The repertoire was sequenced with immunoSEQ multiplex PCR; TCRdb's copy has only in-frame clones and lacks some. Found here are 250,000 to 300,000 clones, 80% to 90% of them singletons; the top ten hold 4% to 5%. The sequenced sample was peripheral blood. The source of these receptors is a woman between 40 and 55 years old who had recovered from COVID-19.

The rearrangement links TRBV5-6 to TRBJ2-7; 9 bases map to TRBD1. There are 16 residues in the CDR3. Germline CDR1 reads SGHDT; CDR2 reads YYEEEE. Trimming removed 1 base from V and 9 bases from J; junction bases left unmatched: 14. The CDR3 DNA follows: TGTGCCAGCAGCTTGTGGGGACCGGGACAGGGTAACGGGCAGTACGTC. Protein product: CASSLWGPGQGNGQYV.

The chain combines TRBV19 with TRBJ2-3; 8 nucleotides agree with TRBD2. The CDR3 sequence is 15 residues long. The V gene's germline CDR1 is LNHDA and CDR2 SQIVND (reference sequence). The junction had 10 bases not matched to a gene; V was cut back by 7 bases and J by 4 bases. The CDR3 sequence is CASNLGLAGADTQYF. The CDR3 bases are TGTGCCAGTAACCTCGGACTAGCTGGTGCAGATACGCAGTATTTT.

This chain joins TRBV5-1 and TRBJ2-2; 8 nucleotides agree with TRBD2. After removal of 4 bases from V and 7 bases from J, the junction contained 6 bases not matched to a gene. The CDR3 length is 14 residues. Germline CDR1 and CDR2: SGHRS and YFSETQ. CDR3 loop: CASSPGGASGELFF. The CDR3, as DNA: TGCGCCAGCAGCCCCGGGGGGGCCAGCGGGGAGCTGTTTTTT. The full variable domain, with the rest looked up from reference TRBV5-1 and TRBJ2-2, is KAGVTQTPRYLIKTRGQQVTLSCSPISGHRSVSWYQQTPGQGLQFLFEYFSETQRNKGNFPGRFSGRQFSNSRSEMNVSTLELGDSALYLCASSPGGASGELFFGEGSRLTVL.

This chain connects TRBV19 to TRBJ2-7, with D perhaps TRBD1 (6 bases). The CDR3 runs 17 residues. CDR1 is LNHDA and CDR2 is SQIVND in the germline V gene (reference sequence). V lost 0 bases and J 4 bases, leaving 19 bases between the germline ends. The CDR3 DNA is TGTGCCAGTAGTATAGATCAGAGCCCACAGGGTATTTACGAGCAGTACTTC. It specifies CASSIDQSPQGIYEQYF.

This chain links TRBV6-5 with TRBJ1-1, with 10 bases that match TRBD1. V trimming: 6 bases; J trimming: 8 bases; junction bases outside the gene matches: 0. The CDR3 extends over 11 amino acids. In germline, CDR1 is MNHEY, CDR2 SVGAGI. The chain's CDR3 is CASRTGGEAFF. CDR3 in DNA: TGTGCCAGCAGGACAGGGGGCGAAGCTTTCTTT.

This clone was counted a single time. The CDR3, as DNA: TGCGCCAGCAGCCAAGTGGGGACAGGGGAACAGCCCCAGCATTTT. This codes for CASSQVGTGEQPQHF. The chain recombines TRBV4-1 with TRBJ1-5; 10 nucleotides line up with TRBD1. J was trimmed by 7 bases and V by 1 base; bases with no gene match: 4. The CDR3 runs to 15 residues. Germline V CDR1 and CDR2: MGHRA, YSYEKL.

The chain employs TRBV28 and TRBJ1-1, with D possibly being TRBD1 (5 bases). CDR1 is MDHEN and CDR2 is SYDVKM in the germline V gene. This CDR3 is 13 amino acids long. Deletions cut 5 bases from V and 5 bases from J, with 12 bases between. The CDR3 region is CASSRGMITEAFF. The CDR3 region has the DNA TGTGCCAGCAGTCGGGGGATGATTACTGAAGCTTTCTTT.

V gene TRBV9 combines with J gene TRBJ1-2; 11 nucleotides agree with TRBD1. The CDR3 totals 15 residues. With 4 bases clipped from V and 3 bases from J, the junction kept 5 bases outside the gene matches. Germline-derived CDR1 and CDR2 are SGDLS and YYNGEE. This chain's CDR3 is CASSLGTGGYYGYTF. Written as DNA, the CDR3 is TGTGCCAGCAGCCTCGGGACAGGGGGATACTATGGCTACACCTTC.

The chain uses TRBV14 and TRBJ1-6, with D tentatively TRBD1 (6 bases). Trimming removed 3 bases at V and 6 bases at J, with 12 bases between. This CDR3 comprises 15 residues. Germline loops: CDR1 SGHDN, CDR2 FVKESK. In nucleotides, the CDR3 is TGTGCCAGCAGCCAGCCGGGACAAGCTAATTCACCCCTCCACTTT. Encoded protein: CASSQPGQANSPLHF.